The 2 T cell receptor beta chains below come from one sample, sequenced in a study of cytomegalovirus exposure and HLA in healthy donors. The repertoire was sequenced with immunoSEQ multiplex PCR; TCRdb's copy has only in-frame clones and lacks some. Of some 180,000 clones in the sample, roughly 77% were seen once. Specimen: PBMCs. These receptors came from a woman in her 30s in good health and CMV-seronegative.

The J gene is TRBJ1-4, the V gene TRBV19; D not certain. The germline V gene has CDR1 LNHDA and CDR2 SQIVND (reference sequence). CDR3 length: 15 residues. Trimming left V 7 bases short and J 9 bases short, with 21 bases between. The CDR3 nucleotides are TGTGCCAGTACCGCGCGGTCGGCGGGTGAGAAAAAACTGTTTTTT. Its translation is CASTARSAGEKKLFF.

The J gene is TRBJ2-3, the V gene TRBV6-1, with TRBD2 matching 7 bases. The J segment lost 0 bases and the V segment lost 7 bases, leaving 7 bases of the junction unmatched. In germline, CDR1 is MNHNS, CDR2 SASEGT. The CDR3 covers 15 residues. The CDR3 reads CASTSGSGSTDTQYF. CDR3 nucleotide sequence: TGTGCCAGCACCTCGGGTAGCGGGAGCACAGATACGCAGTATTTT.